The 10 T cell receptor beta chains given below trace back to one sample, sequenced in a study of T cells in Graves' hyperthyroidism and ophthalmopathy. Researchers amplified the TCR beta CDR3 regions from RNA transcripts. The TCR CDR3 first-round RT-PCR relied on the HTBI primer set. TCRdb re-called the multiplex PCR reads through MiXCR, storing one row per CDR3 protein. The sample includes 490,000 or so distinct CDR3 sequences, approximately 16% of them seen just once. The sequenced sample was blood. These receptors were collected from a woman between 25 and 40 years old with Graves' ophthalmopathy.

This clonotype occurred many times. The V gene is TRBV2, the J gene TRBJ1-1, with D unresolved. V was trimmed by 2 bases and J by 1 base, leaving 11 bases between them. This CDR3 spans 15 amino acids. Germline values: CDR1 SNHLY, CDR2 FYNNEI. The CDR3 DNA follows: TGTGCCAGCAGTGAATACGGGAGCTGGAACACTGAAGCTTTCTTT. It yields the protein CASSEYGSWNTEAFF.

Many counts were recorded for this clonotype. V usage is TRBV28 and J usage is TRBJ2-2, with 8 bases fitting TRBD1. Germline lookup yields CDR1 MDHEN and CDR2 SYDVKM. Trimming removed 6 bases from V and 3 bases from J; junction bases left unmatched: 9. There are 16 residues in the CDR3. The CDR3 loop reads CASSGGQARDTGELFF. DNA of the CDR3: TGTGCCAGCAGCGGGGGACAGGCGAGGGACACCGGGGAGCTGTTTTTT. The variable domain in full, completed from reference TRBV28 and TRBJ2-2, reads DVKVTQSSRYLVKRTGEKVFLECVQDMDHENMFWYRQDPGLGLRLIYFSYDVKMKEKGDIPEGYSVSREKKERFSLILESASTNQTSMYLCASSGGQARDTGELFFGEGSRLTVL.

This clonotype was seen a handful of times. The chain carries TRBV20-1 and TRBJ2-1; D is perhaps TRBD1 (6 bases). The CDR3 is 17 amino acids. Trimming stripped 0 bases from V and 0 bases from J, with 15 bases between. Germline V gene lookup returns CDR1 DFQATT and CDR2 SNEGSKA (reference sequence). CDR3 sequence (DNA): TGCAGTGCTAGAGACCCGACAGGCAGGGGCTCCTACAATGAGCAGTTCTTC. Translating gives CSARDPTGRGSYNEQFF.

This clonotype occurred many times. As DNA, the CDR3 is TGTGCCAGCAGCTCTACCCGGGACAGAATCACAGATACGCAGTATTTT. Translation: CASSSTRDRITDTQYF. This chain joins TRBV7-9 and TRBJ2-3; 7 bases line up with TRBD1. Trimming took 4 bases from V and 2 from J; bases not matched to a gene: 9. Per germline, CDR1 SEHNR and CDR2 FQNEAQ (reference sequence). The CDR3 runs 16 residues. Looking up the rest from reference TRBV7-9 and TRBJ2-3 gives the full variable domain: DTGVSQNPRHKITKRGQNVTFRCDPISEHNRLYWYRQTLGQGPEFLTYFQNEAQLEKSRLLSDRFSAERPKGSFSTLEIQRTEQGDSAMYLCASSSTRDRITDTQYFGPGTRLTVL.

The table lists this clonotype with a few counts. This chain joins TRBV19 and TRBJ2-2; D is ambiguous. This CDR3 contains 13 residues. Germline V gene data show CDR1 as LNHDA and CDR2 as SQIVND (reference sequence). V lost 6 bases, J lost 5 bases, and 10 bases lay in between. In DNA form, the CDR3 reads TGTGCCAGTAGGACCGGACGGACCGGGGAGCTGTTTTTT. Translated, it gives CASRTGRTGELFF.

This clonotype was seen a few times. The V and J genes are TRBV9 and TRBJ2-5, with 11 bases aligning to TRBD1. This CDR3 spans 16 amino acids. The germline V gene encodes CDR1 SGDLS and CDR2 YYNGEE. The junction had 7 bases not matched to a gene; V was cut back by 2 bases and J by 4 bases. CDR3 sequence: CASSVPGQGVLETQYF. CDR3 coding DNA: TGTGCCAGCAGCGTGCCGGGACAGGGGGTTTTAGAGACCCAGTACTTC.

The rearrangement uses TRBV27 and TRBJ1-1; TRBD1 is a possible D gene (6 bases). From germline, CDR1 is MNHEY and CDR2 SMNVEV (reference sequence). Trimming removed 3 bases from V and 3 bases from J, with 11 bases in between. This CDR3 is built from 14 residues. As DNA, the CDR3 is TGTGCCAGCAGTTTTTTAAGGGGGGACACTGAAGCTTTCTTT. It codes for CASSFLRGDTEAFF.

V and J are TRBV2 and TRBJ2-1; TRBD2 matches at 7 bases. CDR1 SNHLY and CDR2 FYNNEI come from the germline V gene. This CDR3 spans 15 amino acids. Losses at the gene ends were 0 bases for V and 3 bases for J; bases not matched to a gene: 2. The CDR3 DNA follows: TGTGCCAGCAGTGAAGCCGCGGGAGACTACAATGAGCAGTTCTTC. Its translation is CASSEAAGDYNEQFF.

This clonotype appeared many times. V and J are TRBV7-8 and TRBJ2-7, with D perhaps matching TRBD2 (5 bases). The CDR3 consists of 15 residues. Germline V gene lookup returns CDR1 SGHVS and CDR2 FQNEAQ. Trimming left V 5 bases short and J 1 base short, with 15 bases between. The CDR3 spells CASSTGVGGSYEQYF. The DNA for the CDR3 is TGTGCCAGCAGCACCGGGGTCGGCGGATCCTACGAGCAGTACTTC.

This clonotype was counted only a few times. The chain's CDR3 is CASSQGPGQGATMGGYTF. The DNA of the CDR3 is TGTGCCAGCAGCCAAGGCCCCGGCCAAGGGGCCACAATGGGTGGCTACACCTTC. V and J are TRBV3-1 and TRBJ1-2; the D gene is possibly TRBD1 (5 bases). The V gene's germline CDR1 is LGHDT and CDR2 YNNKEL (reference sequence). The CDR3 has 18 residues. V was pared by 1 base and J by 7 bases, with 25 bases between.